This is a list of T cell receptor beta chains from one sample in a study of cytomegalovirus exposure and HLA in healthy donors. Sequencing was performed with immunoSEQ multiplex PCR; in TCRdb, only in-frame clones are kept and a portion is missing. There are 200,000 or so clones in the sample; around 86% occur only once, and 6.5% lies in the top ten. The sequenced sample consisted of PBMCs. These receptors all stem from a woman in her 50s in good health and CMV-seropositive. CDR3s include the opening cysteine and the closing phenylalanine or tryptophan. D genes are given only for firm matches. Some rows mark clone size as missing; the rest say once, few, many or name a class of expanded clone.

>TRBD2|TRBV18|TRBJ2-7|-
CASSPPSLAGGTTKQYF
TGTGCCAGCTCACCACCGTCACTAGCGGGAGGAACTACGAAGCAGTACTTC
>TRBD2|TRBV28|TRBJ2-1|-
CASSLAGDLNEQFF
TGTGCCAGCAGTCTGGCGGGGGACCTCAATGAGCAGTTCTTC
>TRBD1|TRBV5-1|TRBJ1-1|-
CASSSDRGAFF
TGCGCCAGCAGCTCGGACAGGGGAGCTTTCTTT
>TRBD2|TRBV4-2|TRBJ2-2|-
CASSGMERGLTGELFF
TGTGCCAGCAGCGGGATGGAGCGGGGTTTGACCGGGGAGCTGTTTTTT
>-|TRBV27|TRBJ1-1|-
CASRSTGGGRDTEAFF
TGTGCCAGCAGGTCCACTGGGGGGGGGCGGGACACTGAAGCTTTCTTT
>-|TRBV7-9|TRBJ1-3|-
CASSFHRDIGYF
TGTGCCAGCAGCTTTCACCGGGATATTGGATATTTT
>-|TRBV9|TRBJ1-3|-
CASSETSRVENTIYF
TGTGCCAGCAGCGAAACGAGCAGGGTTGAAAACACCATATATTTT
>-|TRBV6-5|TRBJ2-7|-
CASSYSRTAMAEQYF
TGTGCCAGCAGTTACTCGCGGACAGCCATGGCCGAGCAGTACTTC
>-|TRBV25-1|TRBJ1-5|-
CASSGHLSNQPQHF
TGTGCCAGCAGTGGGCACCTTAGCAATCAGCCCCAGCATTTT
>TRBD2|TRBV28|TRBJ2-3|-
CASSFPLAGPADTQYF
TGTGCCAGCAGTTTCCCGCTAGCGGGCCCCGCAGATACGCAGTATTTT
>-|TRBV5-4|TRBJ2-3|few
CASSPGGSRGGTDTQYF
TGTGCCAGCAGCCCGGGTGGGTCAAGAGGCGGGACAGATACGCAGTATTTT
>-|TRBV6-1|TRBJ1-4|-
CASSVKRGTNEKLFF
TGTGCCAGCAGTGTGAAACGGGGGACTAATGAAAAACTGTTTTTT
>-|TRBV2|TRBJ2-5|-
CASSVGGETQYF
TGTGCCAGCAGTGTGGGAGGTGAGACCCAGTACTTC
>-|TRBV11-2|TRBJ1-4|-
CASSLVGATNEKLFF
TGTGCCAGCAGCTTGGTAGGAGCAACTAATGAAAAACTGTTTTTT
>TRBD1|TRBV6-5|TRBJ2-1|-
CASSRQGKTYNEQFF
TGTGCCAGCAGTCGACAGGGAAAAACCTACAATGAGCAGTTCTTC
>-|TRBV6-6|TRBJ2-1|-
CASSYNGFRDEQFF
TGTGCCAGCAGTTACAACGGATTCAGGGATGAGCAGTTCTTC